This is a list of T cell receptor beta chains from one sample in a study of T cell responses to AZD1222 COVID-19 vaccine. Data came from immunoSEQ multiplex PCR; TCRdb stores just in-frame clones and leaves some out. This table has 140,000 or so clones, about 90% appearing once. Specimen: peripheral blood, collected 28 days after the second dose of the MenACWY control vaccine. Source of these receptors: an adult who received the MenACWY meningococcal vaccine as a control. The CDR3 runs from the conserved cysteine through the conserved F or W. D genes are given only for firm matches. Not all rows give a size; the values are once, few, many and, for expanded clones, a class.

v_call: TRBV6-2/TRBV6-3; d_call: TRBD1; clone_size: -; j_call: TRBJ2-7; cdr3_nt: TGTGCCAGCAGCCTCCGGGACAGGGCCTTCTACGAGCAGTACTTC; cdr3_aa: CASSLRDRAFYEQYF
v_call: TRBV9; d_call: -; clone_size: -; j_call: TRBJ1-6; cdr3_nt: TGTGCCAGCAGCGGAGACTCCTATAATTCACCCCTCCACTTT; cdr3_aa: CASSGDSYNSPLHF
v_call: TRBV7-2; d_call: -; clone_size: -; j_call: TRBJ2-1; cdr3_nt: TGTGCCAGCAGCCTAACGATTTCTACTGAGCAGTTCTTC; cdr3_aa: CASSLTISTEQFF
v_call: TRBV11-2; d_call: -; clone_size: -; j_call: TRBJ1-1; cdr3_nt: TGTGCCAGCAGCCTCTCGTCAGGGGTCCCTGAAGCTTTCTTT; cdr3_aa: CASSLSSGVPEAFF
v_call: TRBV7-8; d_call: TRBD1; clone_size: once; j_call: TRBJ1-5; cdr3_nt: TGTGCCAGCAGCTTAGTCCACATGGACAGGGGGACCAATCAGCCCCAGCATTTT; cdr3_aa: CASSLVHMDRGTNQPQHF
v_call: TRBV9; d_call: TRBD2; clone_size: -; j_call: TRBJ2-3; cdr3_nt: TGTGCCAGCAGCCCCCAGCGGGACACGCAGTATTTT; cdr3_aa: CASSPQRDTQYF
v_call: TRBV7-2; d_call: -; clone_size: -; j_call: TRBJ2-4; cdr3_nt: TGTGCCAGCAGCTTAATTATTGGACAGCCAACCCTAGCCAAAAACATTCAGTACTTC; cdr3_aa: CASSLIIGQPTLAKNIQYF
v_call: TRBV7-9; d_call: -; clone_size: -; j_call: TRBJ1-2; cdr3_nt: TGTGCCAGCAGCCAGACAGGAGAGTATGGCTACACCTTC; cdr3_aa: CASSQTGEYGYTF
v_call: TRBV19; d_call: -; clone_size: few; j_call: TRBJ1-4; cdr3_nt: TGTGCCAGTAGTATAAGCAGGGACGAAAAACTGTTTTTT; cdr3_aa: CASSISRDEKLFF
v_call: TRBV9; d_call: -; clone_size: -; j_call: TRBJ1-6; cdr3_nt: TGTGCCAGCAGCGTAGGGGGGGCTGTAAATTCACCCCTCCACTTT; cdr3_aa: CASSVGGAVNSPLHF
v_call: TRBV30; d_call: -; clone_size: -; j_call: TRBJ1-2; cdr3_nt: TGTGCCTGGAGTCTCGCCCGGACACTTGGCTACACCTTC; cdr3_aa: CAWSLARTLGYTF
v_call: TRBV11-2; d_call: -; clone_size: -; j_call: TRBJ1-3; cdr3_nt: TGTGCCACCCAAACCTTTACAGGGTCGCCAAACTCTGGAAACACCATATATTTT; cdr3_aa: CATQTFTGSPNSGNTIYF
v_call: TRBV27; d_call: TRBD1; clone_size: -; j_call: TRBJ1-2; cdr3_nt: TGTGCCAGCAGTCCGGGACAGGGGGCCTACTATGGCTACACCTTC; cdr3_aa: CASSPGQGAYYGYTF
v_call: TRBV5-1; d_call: TRBD1; clone_size: -; j_call: TRBJ2-5; cdr3_nt: TGCGCCAGCAGCTTGAGGCCATCGATTTGGAGCACAGGGGGTGACCAAGAGACCCAGTACTTC; cdr3_aa: CASSLRPSIWSTGGDQETQYF
v_call: TRBV9; d_call: TRBD1; clone_size: -; j_call: TRBJ1-3; cdr3_nt: TGTGCCAGCAGCGTAGCGGGGACAGGAGGGTCTGGAAACACCATATATTTT; cdr3_aa: CASSVAGTGGSGNTIYF
v_call: TRBV4-3; d_call: -; clone_size: -; j_call: TRBJ1-4; cdr3_nt: TGCGCCAGCAGCCAAGAGTTAGGGTTCTTACGGCTGTTTTTT; cdr3_aa: CASSQELGFLRLFF
v_call: TRBV7-3; d_call: TRBD2; clone_size: -; j_call: TRBJ2-3; cdr3_nt: TGTGCCAGCGCGGCGGGGGGCCCGGGCACAGATACGCAGTATTTT; cdr3_aa: CASAAGGPGTDTQYF
v_call: TRBV7-9; d_call: -; clone_size: -; j_call: TRBJ2-5; cdr3_nt: TGTGCCAGCAGCATATCTCAGGGGGGAACAGAGACCCAGTACTTC; cdr3_aa: CASSISQGGTETQYF
v_call: TRBV19; d_call: TRBD1; clone_size: -; j_call: TRBJ1-2; cdr3_nt: TGTGCCAGTACCAAGGGGACAGGAGCTAACTATGGCTACACCTTC; cdr3_aa: CASTKGTGANYGYTF
v_call: TRBV19; d_call: -; clone_size: once; j_call: TRBJ2-5; cdr3_nt: TGTGCCAGTAGTACCAACAGCGGGACCCAGTACTTC; cdr3_aa: CASSTNSGTQYF
v_call: TRBV28; d_call: TRBD2; clone_size: -; j_call: TRBJ2-5; cdr3_nt: TGTGCCAGCAACTCGGCCCCATCTAGCGGGGGCCCCCCTTGGGAGACCCAGTACTTC; cdr3_aa: CASNSAPSSGGPPWETQYF
v_call: TRBV6-4; d_call: -; clone_size: -; j_call: TRBJ2-3; cdr3_nt: TGTGCCAGCAGTGACGAGGGCACAGATACGCAGTATTTT; cdr3_aa: CASSDEGTDTQYF
v_call: TRBV19; d_call: TRBD2; clone_size: -; j_call: TRBJ2-7; cdr3_nt: TGTGCCAGTAGTCCATTAGCGGGGGCTCCTTCCTACGAGCAGTACTTC; cdr3_aa: CASSPLAGAPSYEQYF
v_call: TRBV3-1/TRBV3-2; d_call: -; clone_size: -; j_call: TRBJ2-7; cdr3_nt: TGTGCCAGCAGCCAAGTAACAGGATCCTACGAGCAGTACTTC; cdr3_aa: CASSQVTGSYEQYF
v_call: TRBV2; d_call: -; clone_size: -; j_call: TRBJ2-5; cdr3_nt: TGTGCCAGCAAGGGTTTAGCGGACCCAGAGACCCAGTACTTC; cdr3_aa: CASKGLADPETQYF
v_call: TRBV25-1; d_call: -; clone_size: -; j_call: TRBJ1-6; cdr3_nt: TGTGCCAGCAAGAGGTTGGATAATTCACCCCTCCACTTT; cdr3_aa: CASKRLDNSPLHF
v_call: TRBV6-2/TRBV6-3; d_call: -; clone_size: -; j_call: TRBJ2-4; cdr3_nt: TGTGCCAGCAGCGATTCAGCCAAAAACATTCAGTACTTC; cdr3_aa: CASSDSAKNIQYF
v_call: TRBV20-1; d_call: -; clone_size: -; j_call: TRBJ1-1; cdr3_nt: TGCAGGCTGGGGGGCACTGAAGCTTTCTTT; cdr3_aa: CRLGGTEAFF
v_call: TRBV10-2; d_call: -; clone_size: -; j_call: TRBJ2-1; cdr3_nt: TGCGCCAGCAGTGGGGTGGCGGGGGCCGGGGAGCAGTTCTTC; cdr3_aa: CASSGVAGAGEQFF
v_call: TRBV5-1; d_call: TRBD2; clone_size: -; j_call: TRBJ2-5; cdr3_nt: TGCGCCAGCAGCTTGGGAACTAGCGGGGGGGCTGCGTGGGAGACCCAGTACTTC; cdr3_aa: CASSLGTSGGAAWETQYF
v_call: TRBV5-4; d_call: TRBD1; clone_size: -; j_call: TRBJ2-3; cdr3_nt: TGTGCCAGCAGAACCGGGACAGAGGTGCCGGATACGCAGTATTTT; cdr3_aa: CASRTGTEVPDTQYF
v_call: TRBV4-3; d_call: TRBD1; clone_size: once; j_call: TRBJ2-3; cdr3_nt: TGCGCCAGCAGCCAGGGGGGACAGGGAGTGACAGATACGCAGTATTTT; cdr3_aa: CASSQGGQGVTDTQYF
v_call: TRBV10-3; d_call: TRBD1; clone_size: -; j_call: TRBJ2-5; cdr3_nt: TGTGCCATCAGTGAGTCGATACAGGGGGGTCAAGAGACCCAGTACTTC; cdr3_aa: CAISESIQGGQETQYF